This T cell receptor (beta chain) is drawn from a study of shared clonotypes between healthy human individuals. As processed by the authors: Junction-only sequences produced by ImmunoSEQ had no quality scores, so filtering differed. The assay was immunoSEQ multiplex PCR, and TCRdb's table has in-frame clones only and misses some. V and J calls and clone size are copied from that table; D and trimming were computed from the DNA. The sample has about 190,000 clones, about 68% seen once. Study observations and caveats: Generation probability values for non-shared clonotypes were lower than those for clonotypes shared by all four donors.

This CDR3 comprises 14 residues. Germline assignment: CDR1 MNHEY and CDR2 SMNVEV (reference sequence). Trimming shortened V by 2 bases and J by 4 bases, and 10 bases separated the two germline ends. With regard to this clone: What it binds is not known.

This sequence was found in a man aged 25 to 45 in good health. The chain recombines TRBV27 with TRBJ2-3; weak D call: TRBD1 (6 bases). Sequencing used memory CD4+ T cells sorted from blood. Sample subset: CD45RA-negative fraction. CDR3 sequence reads: CASSLIPGADTQYF. The CDR3 coding sequence is TGTGCCAGCAGTTTAATCCCAGGGGCAGATACGCAGTATTTT.